The subject of this entry is one TCR beta chain. Its antigen is undetermined. CDR1 and CDR2 from the germline V gene are LNHDA and SQIVND (reference sequence). V shed 5 bases and J 2 bases; nucleotides not matched to a gene: 14. The CDR3 is made up of 18 amino acids. This table comes from immunoSEQ multiplex PCR, and its TCRdb copy is limited to in-frame clones, with some not included. The table lists about 41,000 clones, roughly two thirds of them singletons. The record originates from a study of PD-1 blockade in classical Hodgkin lymphoma. Findings and caveats of the study: Compared with baseline, CD4+ but not CD8+ TCR diversity had risen significantly by C4D1.

The time point here: cycle 4 day 1 (C4D1), after 5 to 7 weeks of nivolumab. Every patient relapsed after autologous stem cell transplantation, and brentuximab vedotin exposure varied. Best responses were complete response, partial response or progressive disease. V is TRBV19 and J is TRBJ1-1, with 10 bases that match TRBD1. Sequences were derived from peripheral blood mononuclear cells (PBMCs), sampled before the fourth cycle of nivolumab. The sequence was collected from a human donor with classical Hodgkin lymphoma. CDR3 bases: TGTGCCAGTAGTGTCTCCGGGACAGGGGACGTATTCAACACTGAAGCTTTCTTT. It translates to CASSVSGTGDVFNTEAFF.